This TCR beta chain derives from a study of PD-1 blockade in classical Hodgkin lymphoma (dated by TCRdb to between 2020 and 2021). In the study overall: Nivolumab dosing was 3 mg/kg intravenously every 2 weeks, continuing until either disease progression or unacceptable toxicity. The study used TCR beta sequencing and CyTOF to define a peripheral blood immune signature of response to PD-1 blockade in classical Hodgkin lymphoma. The paper as a whole reports these results and caveats: Trial patients with a complete response had baseline diversity similar to that of newly diagnosed patients, while partial responders and progressors had significantly lower diversity. Baseline TCR diversity was reported to be lower in newly diagnosed patients than in healthy donors, and even lower in relapsed/refractory patients. Patients starting nivolumab less than 1 year after ASCT had lower diversity and were excluded from later analyses to avoid confounding by immune reconstitution. The study was limited to a single clinical trial cohort, and causes of repertoire differences, possibly disease activity or prior therapy, remained undefined. By C4D1, a significant rise was seen in CD4+ TCR diversity but not in CD8+ TCR diversity (p=0.0027 vs p=0.16), and the rise was most apparent among complete responders (p=0.02).

The germline V gene supplies CDR1 SGHNT and CDR2 YENEEA. Trimming takes 7 bases from V and 5 bases from J, and the germline ends sit 14 bases apart. The CDR3 measures 14 amino acids from cysteine to phenylalanine. Only the CDR3 DNA stays, 42 bases, in frame from base 1. On this clone: Its target antigen remains unknown. No much larger clone exists at a distance of one base, and base qualities are not known.

Interpreted using the paper, the time point label stands for: cycle 4 day 1 (C4D1), after six to seven weeks of nivolumab. All trial patients had relapsed after autologous stem cell transplantation, with cohorts A, B and C differing in prior brentuximab vedotin exposure. The trial cohort included 55 to 60 patients with relapsed/refractory classical Hodgkin lymphoma, and each patient had a best overall response of complete response, partial response or progressive disease. In the multi-cohort phase II CheckMate 205 trial, trial patients received single-agent nivolumab. An independent review committee assessed best overall response by applying the 2007 International Working Group response criteria. Trial PBMCs were collected immediately before nivolumab initiation (C1D1) and during therapy at cycle 2 day 1 and cycle 4 day 1. Peripheral blood was collected in 8 mL Vacutainer Cell Preparation Tubes, from which PBMCs were isolated by centrifugation and then cryopreserved.

The Qiagen DNeasy kit was used to extract genomic DNA from unsorted PBMCs and from the negatively selected CD4+ and CD8+ fractions. Using primers that anneal to V and J segments, immunoSEQ multiplex PCR amplified the TCR beta CDR3 regions. A synthetic immune receptor repertoire was used to minimize amplification bias, and any residual bias was removed computationally once sequencing was done. The authors processed their data as follows. Custom Python scripts were used to quantify repertoire diversity as the Shannon entropy index. The unsorted, CD4+ and CD8+ repertoires were each analyzed separately, with the exception of combined analyses, where CD4+ and CD8+ sequences were merged in silico. Clonal expansion was defined as at least a 2-fold frequency increase after treatment relative to C1D1, with a pseudocount of 0.5 for undetected baseline clones. Singleton clones were defined as clones with 0 or 1 copy at C1D1, and non-singleton clones were defined as clones with 2 or more copies. Clones expanded in unsorted samples were labelled as CD4+, CD8+ or unknown by matching protein sequences in sorted samples from the same patient. Wilcoxon tests on paired samples were used to test diversity changes from C1D1 to C4D1. TCRdb obtained this table from immuneACCESS and retained in-frame rearrangements with V and J assigned. These tables miss some clones; where compared with another copy, unresolved V genes account for less than half of the shortfall, and the remainder is unexplained. V and J calls plus clone size are reproduced from that table; the DNA served to infer D and trimming. Across this sample there are approximately 65,000 clones, with less than 95% seen only once. The ten biggest clones cover 9% to 12% of the sample.

Recombination linked TRBV11-3 to TRBJ2-2, with the D gene not confidently named. The sequenced sample was peripheral blood mononuclear cells (PBMCs), obtained before the fourth cycle of nivolumab. This clonotype was obtained from a human donor with classical Hodgkin lymphoma. In nucleotide form, the sequence is TGTGCCAGCACCCCCCGCTTCGAGACCGGGGAGCTGTTTTTT. It codes for CASTPRFETGELFF. With all but the CDR3 taken from the reference TRBV11-3 and TRBJ2-2 genes, the full variable domain is: EAGVVQSPRYKIIEKKQPVAFWCNPISGHNTLYWYLQNLGQGPELLIRYENEEAVDDSQLPKDRFSAERLKGVDSTLKIQPAELGDSAVYLCASTPRFETGELFFGEGSRLTVL.